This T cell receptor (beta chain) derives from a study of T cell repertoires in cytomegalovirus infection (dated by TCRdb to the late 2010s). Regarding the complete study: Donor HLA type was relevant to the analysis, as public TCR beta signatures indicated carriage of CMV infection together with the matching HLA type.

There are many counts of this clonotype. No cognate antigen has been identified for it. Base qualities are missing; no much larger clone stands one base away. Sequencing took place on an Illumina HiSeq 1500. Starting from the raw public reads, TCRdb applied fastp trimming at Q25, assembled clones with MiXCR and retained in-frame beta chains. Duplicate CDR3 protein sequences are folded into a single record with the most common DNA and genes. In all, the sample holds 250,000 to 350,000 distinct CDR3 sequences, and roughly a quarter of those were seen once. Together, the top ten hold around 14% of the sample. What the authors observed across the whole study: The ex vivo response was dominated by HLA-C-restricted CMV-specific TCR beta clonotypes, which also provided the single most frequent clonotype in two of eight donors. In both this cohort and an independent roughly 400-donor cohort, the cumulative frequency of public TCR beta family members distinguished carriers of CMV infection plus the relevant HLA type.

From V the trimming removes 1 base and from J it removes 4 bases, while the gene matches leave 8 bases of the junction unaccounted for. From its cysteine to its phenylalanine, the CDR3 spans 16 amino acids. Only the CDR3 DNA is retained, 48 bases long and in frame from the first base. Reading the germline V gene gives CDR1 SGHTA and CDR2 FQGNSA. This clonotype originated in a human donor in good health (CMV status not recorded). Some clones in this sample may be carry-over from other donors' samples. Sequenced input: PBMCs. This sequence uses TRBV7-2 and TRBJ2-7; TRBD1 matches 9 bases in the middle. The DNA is TGTGCCAGCAGCTTAGAAGGTCCCGGGACAGGGTACGAGCAGTACTTC. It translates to CASSLEGPGTGYEQYF.